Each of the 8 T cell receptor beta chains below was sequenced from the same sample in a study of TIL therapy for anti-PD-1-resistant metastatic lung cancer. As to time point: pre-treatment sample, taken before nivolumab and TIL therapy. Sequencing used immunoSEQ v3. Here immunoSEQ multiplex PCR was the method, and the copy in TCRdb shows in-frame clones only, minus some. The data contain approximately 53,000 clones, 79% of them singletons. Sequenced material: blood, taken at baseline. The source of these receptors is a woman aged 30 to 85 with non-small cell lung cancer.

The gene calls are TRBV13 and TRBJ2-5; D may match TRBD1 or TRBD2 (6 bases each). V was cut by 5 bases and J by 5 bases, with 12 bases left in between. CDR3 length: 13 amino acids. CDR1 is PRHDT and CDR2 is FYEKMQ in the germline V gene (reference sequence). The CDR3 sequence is CASSLQGRETQYF. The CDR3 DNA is TGTGCCAGCAGCCTTCAGGGGAGGGAGACCCAGTACTTC.

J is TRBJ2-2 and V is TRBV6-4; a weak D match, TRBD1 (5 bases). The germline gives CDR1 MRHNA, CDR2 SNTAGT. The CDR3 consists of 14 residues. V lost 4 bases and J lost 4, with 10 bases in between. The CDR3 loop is CASSGGIGTGELFF. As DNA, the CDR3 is TGTGCCAGCAGTGGGGGCATCGGCACCGGGGAGCTGTTTTTT.

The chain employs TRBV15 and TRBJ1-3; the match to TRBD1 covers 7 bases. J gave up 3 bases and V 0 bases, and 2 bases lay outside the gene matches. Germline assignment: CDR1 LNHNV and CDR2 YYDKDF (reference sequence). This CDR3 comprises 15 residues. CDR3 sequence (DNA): TGTGCCACCAGCAGAGACGGGACAGATGGAAACACCATATATTTT. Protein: CATSRDGTDGNTIYF.

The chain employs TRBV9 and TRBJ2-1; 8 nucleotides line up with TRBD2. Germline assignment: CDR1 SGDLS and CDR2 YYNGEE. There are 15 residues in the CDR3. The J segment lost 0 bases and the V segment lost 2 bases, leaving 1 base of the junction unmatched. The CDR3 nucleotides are TGTGCCAGCAGCGTTAGCGGGAACTCCTACAATGAGCAGTTCTTC. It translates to CASSVSGNSYNEQFF. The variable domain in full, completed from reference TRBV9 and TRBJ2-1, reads DSGVTQTPKHLITATGQRVTLRCSPRSGDLSVYWYQQSLDQGLQFLIQYYNGEERAKGNILERFSAQQFPDLHSELNLSSLELGDSALYFCASSVSGNSYNEQFFGPGTRLTVL.

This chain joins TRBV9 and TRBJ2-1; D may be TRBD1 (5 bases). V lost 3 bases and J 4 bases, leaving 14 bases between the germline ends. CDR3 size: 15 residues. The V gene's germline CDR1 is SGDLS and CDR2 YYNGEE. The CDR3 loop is CASSEGVLLYNEQFF. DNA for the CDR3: TGTGCCAGCAGCGAAGGGGTTTTGCTATACAATGAGCAGTTCTTC.

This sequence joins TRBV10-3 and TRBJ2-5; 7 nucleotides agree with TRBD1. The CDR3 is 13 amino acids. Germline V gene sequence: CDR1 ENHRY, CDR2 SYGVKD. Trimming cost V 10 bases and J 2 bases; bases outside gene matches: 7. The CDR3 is CATTGYEQETQYF. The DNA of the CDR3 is TGTGCCACGACAGGGTATGAGCAAGAGACCCAGTACTTC.

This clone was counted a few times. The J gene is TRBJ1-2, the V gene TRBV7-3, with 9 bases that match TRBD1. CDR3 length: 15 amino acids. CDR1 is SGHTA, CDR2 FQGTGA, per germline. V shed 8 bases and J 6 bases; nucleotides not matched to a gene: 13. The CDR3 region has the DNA TGTGCCAGCGCGGCCGGGACAGGGTTAGCCAATGGCTACACCTTC. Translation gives CASAAGTGLANGYTF.

The CDR3 DNA reads as TGTGCCAGCAGTAAGACAGGGGATAATTTCCAGCAGTACTTC. The encoded protein is CASSKTGDNFQQYF. V gene TRBV28 combines with J gene TRBJ2-7, with 8 bases aligning to TRBD1. Germline lookup yields CDR1 MDHEN and CDR2 SYDVKM. The length of the CDR3 is 14 residues. The trim removed 5 bases at V and 8 bases at J, leaving 11 bases unmatched. Drawing the rest from reference TRBV28 and TRBJ2-7, the complete variable domain is DVKVTQSSRYLVKRTGEKVFLECVQDMDHENMFWYRQDPGLGLRLIYFSYDVKMKEKGDIPEGYSVSREKKERFSLILESASTNQTSMYLCASSKTGDNFQQYFGPGTRLTVT.